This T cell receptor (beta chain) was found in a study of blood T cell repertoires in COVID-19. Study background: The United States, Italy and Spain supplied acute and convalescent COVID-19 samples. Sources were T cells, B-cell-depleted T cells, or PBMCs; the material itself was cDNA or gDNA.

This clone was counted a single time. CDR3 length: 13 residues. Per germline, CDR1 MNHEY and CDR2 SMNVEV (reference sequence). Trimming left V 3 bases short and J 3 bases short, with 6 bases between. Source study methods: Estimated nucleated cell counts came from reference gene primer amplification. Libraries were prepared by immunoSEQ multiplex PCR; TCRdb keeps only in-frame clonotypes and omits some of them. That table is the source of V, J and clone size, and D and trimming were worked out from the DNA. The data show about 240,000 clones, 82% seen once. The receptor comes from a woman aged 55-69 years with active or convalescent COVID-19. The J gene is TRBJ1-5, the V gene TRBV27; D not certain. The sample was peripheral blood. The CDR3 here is CASSFGPNQPQHF. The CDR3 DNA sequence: TGTGCCAGCAGTTTTGGCCCCAATCAGCCCCAGCATTTT.